This entry features one T cell receptor (beta chain) sequence. Treatment denoted: around 19 received Ad26.COV2.S at low or high dose, single or two shots; a few received placebo; per-sample allocation not given. The investigators took samples on day 63 after the first vaccine or placebo injection. Germline V lookup: CDR1 SGHNT, CDR2 YYREEE (reference sequence). The CDR3 is 16 residues long. The V end was cut by 0 bases, the J end by 1 base, with 11 bases between. Here immunoSEQ multiplex PCR was the method, and the copy in TCRdb shows in-frame clones only, minus some. The sample comprises 300,000 to 400,000 clones, approximately 80% of which are singletons, and 2.1% rests with the top ten. The data stem from a study of Ad26.COV2.S vaccination and SARS-CoV-2 variants.

The chain recombines TRBV5-4 with TRBJ2-1, with D possibly being TRBD2 (5 bases). The receptor's source is a person between 18 and 65 years old who received the Ad26.COV2.S COVID-19 vaccine or a placebo. The starting material was peripheral blood, obtained in a trial of Ad26.COV2.S vaccine versus placebo. The CDR3 protein is CASSLAARGSYNEQFF. The DNA for the CDR3 is TGTGCCAGCAGCTTGGCCGCTCGGGGATCCTACAATGAGCAGTTCTTC.